A selection of T cell receptor beta chains follows, all from one sample in a study of cytomegalovirus exposure and HLA in healthy donors. The repertoire was sequenced with immunoSEQ multiplex PCR; TCRdb's copy has only in-frame clones and lacks some. The sample has about 130,000 clones; approximately 74% are singletons. Sequenced sample: PBMCs. These TCRs come from a man younger than 35 in good health and CMV-seropositive. CDR3s include the opening cysteine and the closing phenylalanine or tryptophan. The order of the fields is CDR3 DNA, CDR3 protein, CDR3 length, D gene, clone size, J gene, V gene. The D gene is left open where the match is weak. For some rows the clone size is stated as once, few or many, or as a class when expanded; others skip it.

CDR3 DNA: TGTGCCAGCAGTTCACCGCTGGCGGGGGGCACAGATACGCAGTATTTT; CDR3 protein: CASSSPLAGGTDTQYF; CDR3 length: 16; D gene: TRBD2; clone size: NA; J gene: TRBJ2-3; V gene: TRBV27
CDR3 DNA: TGTGCCAGCAGCTTAGCGCCAGCGGGACGGGTAGACGAGCAGTACTTC; CDR3 protein: CASSLAPAGRVDEQYF; CDR3 length: 16; D gene: TRBD2; clone size: once; J gene: TRBJ2-7; V gene: TRBV7-9
CDR3 DNA: TGTGCCAGCAGCCTCCTCGGGGACAATCAGCCCCAGCATTTT; CDR3 protein: CASSLLGDNQPQHF; CDR3 length: 14; D gene: NA; clone size: NA; J gene: TRBJ1-5; V gene: TRBV11-2
CDR3 DNA: TGTGCCAGCAGTGTTTCTCCCTACGAGCAGTACTTC; CDR3 protein: CASSVSPYEQYF; CDR3 length: 12; D gene: NA; clone size: NA; J gene: TRBJ2-7; V gene: TRBV2
CDR3 DNA: TGTGCCAGCAGTTCCCCAGCACCTAGCTCCTACAATGAGCAGTTCTTC; CDR3 protein: CASSSPAPSSYNEQFF; CDR3 length: 16; D gene: NA; clone size: NA; J gene: TRBJ2-1; V gene: TRBV6-6
CDR3 DNA: TGCAGCGTTGTGGCAGGTCATGCAGGGGAGACCCAGTACTTC; CDR3 protein: CSVVAGHAGETQYF; CDR3 length: 14; D gene: NA; clone size: NA; J gene: TRBJ2-5; V gene: TRBV29-1
CDR3 DNA: TGTGCCACCCTAAGAAGAGCGGGAGGGGGCACAGATACGCAGTATTTT; CDR3 protein: CATLRRAGGGTDTQYF; CDR3 length: 16; D gene: TRBD2; clone size: NA; J gene: TRBJ2-3; V gene: TRBV13
CDR3 DNA: TGCGCCAGCAGCCGATCTAGGACAGGGGGCTACGAGCAGTACTTC; CDR3 protein: CASSRSRTGGYEQYF; CDR3 length: 15; D gene: TRBD1; clone size: once; J gene: TRBJ2-7; V gene: TRBV4-3
CDR3 DNA: TGTGCCAGTAGTATGACTAGCCCTGGGGCCAACGTCCTGACTTTC; CDR3 protein: CASSMTSPGANVLTF; CDR3 length: 15; D gene: TRBD2; clone size: NA; J gene: TRBJ2-6; V gene: TRBV19
CDR3 DNA: TGCGCCAGCAGCTTTCGAGGACAGGGCTACGAGCAGTACTTC; CDR3 protein: CASSFRGQGYEQYF; CDR3 length: 14; D gene: TRBD1; clone size: NA; J gene: TRBJ2-7; V gene: TRBV5-1
CDR3 DNA: TGTGCCAGCAGCCCCGGGAATTCTGGCTACACCTTC; CDR3 protein: CASSPGNSGYTF; CDR3 length: 12; D gene: NA; clone size: NA; J gene: TRBJ1-2; V gene: TRBV11-2
CDR3 DNA: TGTGCCAGCAGTGGAGGGGGCAGGGGGAGATATGGCTACACCTTC; CDR3 protein: CASSGGGRGRYGYTF; CDR3 length: 15; D gene: TRBD1; clone size: NA; J gene: TRBJ1-2; V gene: TRBV6-4
CDR3 DNA: TGTGCCAGCTCAACGATTCGGACAGCTGGATCCTACGAGCAGTACTTC; CDR3 protein: CASSTIRTAGSYEQYF; CDR3 length: 16; D gene: NA; clone size: NA; J gene: TRBJ2-7; V gene: TRBV18
CDR3 DNA: TGTGCCAGCAGCTTAGGAGGGGGGAACACTGAAGCTTTCTTT; CDR3 protein: CASSLGGGNTEAFF; CDR3 length: 14; D gene: NA; clone size: few; J gene: TRBJ1-1; V gene: TRBV7-2
CDR3 DNA: TGTGCCAGCAGTTTTCACGGGAGGGGAAATGAGCAGTTCTTC; CDR3 protein: CASSFHGRGNEQFF; CDR3 length: 14; D gene: TRBD2; clone size: few; J gene: TRBJ2-1; V gene: TRBV27
CDR3 DNA: TGTGCCTGGAGTGTAGCTTTGCCGGGAACTAGCACAGATACGCAGTATTTT; CDR3 protein: CAWSVALPGTSTDTQYF; CDR3 length: 17; D gene: NA; clone size: NA; J gene: TRBJ2-3; V gene: TRBV30
CDR3 DNA: TGTGCCAGCACCCGGGACAGGGCTCCCACTGAAGCTTTCTTT; CDR3 protein: CASTRDRAPTEAFF; CDR3 length: 14; D gene: TRBD1; clone size: NA; J gene: TRBJ1-1; V gene: TRBV27
CDR3 DNA: TGTGCCAGCAGCTTGAGGAGCTCTGGAAACACCATATATTTT; CDR3 protein: CASSLRSSGNTIYF; CDR3 length: 14; D gene: NA; clone size: NA; J gene: TRBJ1-3; V gene: TRBV7-9
CDR3 DNA: TGTGCCAGCAGCCCTAGTCCCAGGGCTGGAAACACCATATATTTT; CDR3 protein: CASSPSPRAGNTIYF; CDR3 length: 15; D gene: NA; clone size: NA; J gene: TRBJ1-3; V gene: TRBV7-2
CDR3 DNA: TGCGCCAGCAGCTTGGAGACTAGCGGGATTATCTACGAGCAGTACTTC; CDR3 protein: CASSLETSGIIYEQYF; CDR3 length: 16; D gene: TRBD2; clone size: NA; J gene: TRBJ2-7; V gene: TRBV5-1
CDR3 DNA: TGTGCCAGCAGCTTAAGCCAGGCCCAACCGTATGGCTACACCTTC; CDR3 protein: CASSLSQAQPYGYTF; CDR3 length: 15; D gene: NA; clone size: NA; J gene: TRBJ1-2; V gene: TRBV7-2
CDR3 DNA: TGTGCCATCAGTGCGGGGGGGTCGAGCGAGCAGTTCTTC; CDR3 protein: CAISAGGSSEQFF; CDR3 length: 13; D gene: TRBD2; clone size: once; J gene: TRBJ2-1; V gene: TRBV10-3
CDR3 DNA: TGCGCCAGCAGTGAGTCGACTCCCGGGGAAACTAATGAAAAACTGTTTTTT; CDR3 protein: CASSESTPGETNEKLFF; CDR3 length: 17; D gene: NA; clone size: NA; J gene: TRBJ1-4; V gene: TRBV10-1
CDR3 DNA: TGTGCCAGCAGTCTGACTAGCGGGGGTGGAGAGACCCAGTACTTC; CDR3 protein: CASSLTSGGGETQYF; CDR3 length: 15; D gene: TRBD2; clone size: NA; J gene: TRBJ2-5; V gene: TRBV2
CDR3 DNA: TGTGCCAGCAGTTACTCCGGCGGCTACAATGAGCAGTTCTTC; CDR3 protein: CASSYSGGYNEQFF; CDR3 length: 14; D gene: NA; clone size: NA; J gene: TRBJ2-1; V gene: TRBV6-5
CDR3 DNA: TGTGCCACTCTACGAAGAAACACTGAAGCTTTCTTT; CDR3 protein: CATLRRNTEAFF; CDR3 length: 12; D gene: NA; clone size: NA; J gene: TRBJ1-1; V gene: TRBV28
CDR3 DNA: TGTGCCAGCAGTTTATCACCAGGGGTGGTGCAGCCCCAGCATTTT; CDR3 protein: CASSLSPGVVQPQHF; CDR3 length: 15; D gene: NA; clone size: few; J gene: TRBJ1-5; V gene: TRBV28
CDR3 DNA: TGTGCCAGCAGTGAAGTACAGGCAAATCAGCCCCAGCATTTT; CDR3 protein: CASSEVQANQPQHF; CDR3 length: 14; D gene: NA; clone size: few; J gene: TRBJ1-5; V gene: TRBV6-1
CDR3 DNA: TGCGCCAGCAGCTTGGATGGCAGGGGGCACACTGAAGCTTTCTTT; CDR3 protein: CASSLDGRGHTEAFF; CDR3 length: 15; D gene: TRBD1; clone size: NA; J gene: TRBJ1-1; V gene: TRBV5-1
CDR3 DNA: TGTGCCAGCAGCCACGGACAACCTGAAGCTTTCTTT; CDR3 protein: CASSHGQPEAFF; CDR3 length: 12; D gene: NA; clone size: NA; J gene: TRBJ1-1; V gene: TRBV7-2
CDR3 DNA: TGTGCCAGCAGTACCCTCACAGGCCTCTTCGGCGAGCAGTACTTC; CDR3 protein: CASSTLTGLFGEQYF; CDR3 length: 15; D gene: NA; clone size: once; J gene: TRBJ2-7; V gene: TRBV2
CDR3 DNA: TGTGCCACCAGCAGAGAGGTGGGGACTCCCGAGCAGTACTTC; CDR3 protein: CATSREVGTPEQYF; CDR3 length: 14; D gene: NA; clone size: NA; J gene: TRBJ2-7; V gene: TRBV15
CDR3 DNA: TGTGCCTGGAGTGGGGTATATAGCGGGAGAGGGGGCTACGAGCAGTACTTC; CDR3 protein: CAWSGVYSGRGGYEQYF; CDR3 length: 17; D gene: TRBD2; clone size: few; J gene: TRBJ2-7; V gene: TRBV30
CDR3 DNA: TGTGCCAGCAGCCCCGGACTAGCCTCTCAAGAGACCCAGTACTTC; CDR3 protein: CASSPGLASQETQYF; CDR3 length: 15; D gene: TRBD2; clone size: NA; J gene: TRBJ2-5; V gene: TRBV5-5
CDR3 DNA: TGTGCCAGTACCCGAGCCCGAGGACAGGGGTCCCTTACGCAGTATTTT; CDR3 protein: CASTRARGQGSLTQYF; CDR3 length: 16; D gene: TRBD1; clone size: NA; J gene: TRBJ2-3; V gene: TRBV19
CDR3 DNA: TGCGCCAGCAGCCACCACCTAGCGGGAAGGGACACCGGGGAGCTGTTTTTT; CDR3 protein: CASSHHLAGRDTGELFF; CDR3 length: 17; D gene: TRBD2; clone size: NA; J gene: TRBJ2-2; V gene: TRBV4-1
CDR3 DNA: TGTGCCAGCAGCCCCGCAGCGGGAGGGCCCCCTGGGCAGTTCTTC; CDR3 protein: CASSPAAGGPPGQFF; CDR3 length: 15; D gene: TRBD2; clone size: NA; J gene: TRBJ2-1; V gene: TRBV7-9
CDR3 DNA: TGTGCCAGCAGTGGAGACAGGGAGGATGATCAGCCCCAGCATTTT; CDR3 protein: CASSGDREDDQPQHF; CDR3 length: 15; D gene: TRBD1; clone size: NA; J gene: TRBJ1-5; V gene: TRBV6-6
CDR3 DNA: TGTGCCATCAGTGAGAATATGGGGGGTGAGAGAAGCTATGGCTACACCTTC; CDR3 protein: CAISENMGGERSYGYTF; CDR3 length: 17; D gene: NA; clone size: NA; J gene: TRBJ1-2; V gene: TRBV10-3
CDR3 DNA: TGTGCCAGCAGCTCCGTCCCAGGGAAGTTCACTGAAGCTTTCTTT; CDR3 protein: CASSSVPGKFTEAFF; CDR3 length: 15; D gene: NA; clone size: NA; J gene: TRBJ1-1; V gene: TRBV7-2
CDR3 DNA: TGTGCCAGCAGTGCAGGAAACGGTTCACCCCTCCACTTT; CDR3 protein: CASSAGNGSPLHF; CDR3 length: 13; D gene: NA; clone size: NA; J gene: TRBJ1-6; V gene: TRBV2
CDR3 DNA: TGTGCCAGCAGCAACAAGACCCTGTCGGGACTAGCGGGGTCAGATACGCAGTATTTT; CDR3 protein: CASSNKTLSGLAGSDTQYF; CDR3 length: 19; D gene: NA; clone size: NA; J gene: TRBJ2-3; V gene: TRBV21-1
CDR3 DNA: TGTGCCAGCAGTGGACAGACATCTCAAGAGACCCAGTACTTC; CDR3 protein: CASSGQTSQETQYF; CDR3 length: 14; D gene: NA; clone size: NA; J gene: TRBJ2-5; V gene: TRBV2
CDR3 DNA: TGTGCCAGCAGCCGGAACAGGGAAGGGTGGGAGACCCAGTACTTC; CDR3 protein: CASSRNREGWETQYF; CDR3 length: 15; D gene: NA; clone size: NA; J gene: TRBJ2-5; V gene: TRBV7-3
CDR3 DNA: TGTGCCACCAGGGATGGTTACACTGAAGCTTTCTTT; CDR3 protein: CATRDGYTEAFF; CDR3 length: 12; D gene: NA; clone size: NA; J gene: TRBJ1-1; V gene: TRBV19
CDR3 DNA: TGTGCCAGCAGTTACTCGAACGCAGGTGGCTCCTACGAGCAGTACTTC; CDR3 protein: CASSYSNAGGSYEQYF; CDR3 length: 16; D gene: NA; clone size: NA; J gene: TRBJ2-7; V gene: TRBV6-6
CDR3 DNA: TGTGCCAGCAGCCCCCCATTGAGACTAGCGGTATACAATGAGCAGTTCTTC; CDR3 protein: CASSPPLRLAVYNEQFF; CDR3 length: 17; D gene: TRBD2; clone size: NA; J gene: TRBJ2-1; V gene: TRBV7-9
CDR3 DNA: TGTGCCAGCAGCTTTGCCGGGACACGAAGAGAGCAGTTCTTC; CDR3 protein: CASSFAGTRREQFF; CDR3 length: 14; D gene: NA; clone size: NA; J gene: TRBJ2-1; V gene: TRBV11-3
CDR3 DNA: TGCGCCAGCAGCCCCCGGGTCCTGCCGGGTGGCTACACCTTC; CDR3 protein: CASSPRVLPGGYTF; CDR3 length: 14; D gene: NA; clone size: NA; J gene: TRBJ1-2; V gene: TRBV5-1
CDR3 DNA: TGTGCCAGCAAAAGACAGGAAGGCTATGGCTACACCTTC; CDR3 protein: CASKRQEGYGYTF; CDR3 length: 13; D gene: NA; clone size: NA; J gene: TRBJ1-2; V gene: TRBV7-2
CDR3 DNA: TGTGCCAGCGCCGCGGGACCGGCTAACACTGAAGCTTTCTTT; CDR3 protein: CASAAGPANTEAFF; CDR3 length: 14; D gene: NA; clone size: NA; J gene: TRBJ1-1; V gene: TRBV6-1
CDR3 DNA: TGTGCCAGCAGTGAATCGGGGACAGGGGGCTTCTACGAGCAGTACTTC; CDR3 protein: CASSESGTGGFYEQYF; CDR3 length: 16; D gene: TRBD1; clone size: few; J gene: TRBJ2-7; V gene: TRBV2
CDR3 DNA: TGTGCCACCCGGGACAGGGTGGAGACCCAGTACTTC; CDR3 protein: CATRDRVETQYF; CDR3 length: 12; D gene: TRBD1; clone size: once; J gene: TRBJ2-5; V gene: TRBV10-3
CDR3 DNA: TGCGCCAGCAGCACCCCCCCGCTCGGGACTGACACCGGGGAGCTGTTTTTT; CDR3 protein: CASSTPPLGTDTGELFF; CDR3 length: 17; D gene: NA; clone size: NA; J gene: TRBJ2-2; V gene: TRBV10-2
CDR3 DNA: TGTGCCAGCTCTCTAGCCAACCAAGAGACCCAGTACTTC; CDR3 protein: CASSLANQETQYF; CDR3 length: 13; D gene: NA; clone size: once; J gene: TRBJ2-5; V gene: TRBV18
CDR3 DNA: TGTGCCAGCAGCTTAGGGGACAGCCCCTACGAGCAGTACTTC; CDR3 protein: CASSLGDSPYEQYF; CDR3 length: 14; D gene: NA; clone size: once; J gene: TRBJ2-7; V gene: TRBV13
CDR3 DNA: TGTGCCAGCACCCGGACAGGGGGCCTGAGGACCCAGTACTTC; CDR3 protein: CASTRTGGLRTQYF; CDR3 length: 14; D gene: TRBD1; clone size: NA; J gene: TRBJ2-5; V gene: TRBV6-5
CDR3 DNA: TGTGCCAGCAGCTTAGGGACAGGGTCCTACGAGCAGTACTTC; CDR3 protein: CASSLGTGSYEQYF; CDR3 length: 14; D gene: TRBD1; clone size: NA; J gene: TRBJ2-7; V gene: TRBV11-2
CDR3 DNA: TGTGCCAGCAGGAGGACAGGGGAGAACACTGAAGCTTTCTTT; CDR3 protein: CASRRTGENTEAFF; CDR3 length: 14; D gene: TRBD1; clone size: NA; J gene: TRBJ1-1; V gene: TRBV6-6
CDR3 DNA: TGCAGCGTTGAAAAATTACGGACAGGGGGACCAAATGAGCAGTTCTTC; CDR3 protein: CSVEKLRTGGPNEQFF; CDR3 length: 16; D gene: TRBD1; clone size: NA; J gene: TRBJ2-1; V gene: TRBV29-1